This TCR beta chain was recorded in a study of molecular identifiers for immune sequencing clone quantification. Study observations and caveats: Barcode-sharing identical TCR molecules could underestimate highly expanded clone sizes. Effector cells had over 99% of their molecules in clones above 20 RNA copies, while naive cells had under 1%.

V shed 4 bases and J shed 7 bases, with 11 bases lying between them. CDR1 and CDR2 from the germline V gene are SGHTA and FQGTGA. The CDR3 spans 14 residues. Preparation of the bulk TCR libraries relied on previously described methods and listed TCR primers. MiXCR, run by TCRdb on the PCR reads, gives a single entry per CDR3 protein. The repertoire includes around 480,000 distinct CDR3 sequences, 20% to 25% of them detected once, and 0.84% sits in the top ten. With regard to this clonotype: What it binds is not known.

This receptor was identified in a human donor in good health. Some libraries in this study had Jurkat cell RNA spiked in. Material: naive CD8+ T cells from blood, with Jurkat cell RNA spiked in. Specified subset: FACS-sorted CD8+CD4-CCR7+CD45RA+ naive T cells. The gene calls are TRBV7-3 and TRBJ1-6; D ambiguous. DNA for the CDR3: TGTGCCAGCAGCTCGAAGACGGTAAATTCACCCCTCCACTTT. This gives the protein CASSSKTVNSPLHF.